These 25 T cell receptor beta chains were all obtained from the same sample, sequenced in a study of naive and memory T cell subsets. Four PCR rounds used nested alpha and beta constant region primers plus the SP2 primer. One entry per CDR3 protein, called by TCRdb with MiXCR from the 5' RACE reads. The sample gives 58,000 or so distinct CDR3 sequences, approximately 8% of which show up once; approximately 9.7% is in the top ten. The library had UMIs added by 3' ligation of an oligonucleotide to TCR cDNA. Every receptor here comes from a female donor in good health.

Of note for this clonotype: Just one base apart from a much larger clone, this may be a read error. V is TRBV5-1 and J is TRBJ1-3; D perhaps matches TRBD1 (5 bases). CDR3 length: 15 amino acids. The V gene lost 3 bases and the J gene lost 2 bases, with 12 bases spanning the gap. Germline V gives CDR1 SGHRS, CDR2 YFSETQ. In DNA, the CDR3 is TGCGCCAGCAGCTCAGCCCCAGGGACTGGAAACACCATATATTTT. This gives the protein CASSSAPGTGNTIYF.

V usage is TRBV29-1 and J usage is TRBJ2-1; D is perhaps TRBD1 (5 bases). Looked up from germline, CDR1 is SQVTM and CDR2 is ANQGSEA. The CDR3 is 13 residues long. V was clipped by 4 bases and J by 7 bases, with 14 bases between them. CDR3 protein: CSVAPWQGNEQFF. CDR3 DNA: TGCAGCGTTGCCCCCTGGCAGGGAAATGAGCAGTTCTTC.

This clonotype was seen only a few times. This rearrangement joins TRBV6-7 to TRBJ2-2; D unclear. TRBV6-7 is sorted into the ORF group, with uncertain function. The V and J ends lost 2 bases and 0 bases respectively, with 13 bases between them. The CDR3 is made up of 17 amino acids. CDR3 in DNA: TGTGCCAGCAGTTACGGGGTGGGCGAACCGAACACCGGGGAGCTGTTTTTT. It codes for CASSYGVGEPNTGELFF.

This clonotype came up many times. The rearrangement uses TRBV27 and TRBJ1-5; TRBD1 might be the D (5 bases). The germline V and J ends were trimmed by 3 bases and 0 bases, with 15 bases remaining between them. This CDR3 comprises 17 residues. Germline V lookup: CDR1 MNHEY, CDR2 SMNVEV (reference sequence). CDR3 amino acids: CASSLTVGTASNQPQHF. The DNA for the CDR3 is TGTGCCAGCAGTTTGACTGTGGGGACGGCTAGCAATCAGCCCCAGCATTTT.

This clonotype occurred many times. This sequence joins TRBV29-1 and TRBJ1-1; D gene unclear. Per germline, CDR1 SQVTM and CDR2 ANQGSEA. V was clipped by 3 bases and J by 9 bases, with 14 bases between them. This CDR3 has 12 residues. In DNA form, the CDR3 reads TGCAGCGTTGAGTTGACGGCGGACCAAGCTTTCTTT. It codes for CSVELTADQAFF. Variable domain in full (rest from reference TRBV29-1 and TRBJ1-1): SAVISQKPSRDICQRGTSLTIQCQVDSQVTMMFWYRQQPGQSLTLIATANQGSEATYESGFVIDKFPISRPNLTFSTLTVSNMSPEDSSIYLCSVELTADQAFFGQGTRLTVV.

Many counts were recorded for this clonotype. The chain joins TRBV19 to TRBJ1-2, with TRBD1 identical over 8 bases. J gave up 8 bases and V 5 bases, and 4 bases lay outside the gene matches. Germline V CDR1 and CDR2: LNHDA, SQIVND (reference sequence). The CDR3 length is 12 residues. This CDR3 is CASSRRDRGYTF. CDR3 bases: TGTGCCAGTAGTCGCCGGGACAGGGGCTACACCTTC.

This clonotype was counted ten times or more. The CDR3 reads CASSSTGTAGFTTF. Written as DNA, the CDR3 is TGTGCCAGCAGCTCCACCGGGACAGCCGGATTCACCACCTTC. The chain links TRBV7-2 to TRBJ1-2, with TRBD1 identical over 7 bases. The CDR3 runs 14 residues. The germline V gene encodes CDR1 SGHTA and CDR2 FQGNSA. V dropped 4 bases and J dropped 13; count of bases not matched to a gene: 15.

Ten or more counts support this clonotype. The chain is built from TRBV4-3 and TRBJ2-3, with a tentative D call TRBD2 (6 bases). Deletions cut 0 bases from V and 3 bases from J, with 13 bases between. This CDR3 has 16 amino acids. The V gene's germline CDR1 is LGHNA and CDR2 YSLEER. For the CDR3, the DNA is TGCGCCAGCAGCCAAGAGGGGACGGAGGGGACAGATACGCAGTATTTT. Translation gives CASSQEGTEGTDTQYF.

This clonotype was seen only a few times. The chain couples TRBV19 to TRBJ2-3, with 7 positions matching TRBD2. CDR1 LNHDA and CDR2 SQIVND come from the germline V gene (reference sequence). This CDR3 is built from 16 residues. Trimming cost V 2 bases and J 4 bases; bases outside gene matches: 9. DNA of the CDR3: TGTGCCAGTAGTATATCCGGACTAGTCATGGCAGATACGCAGTATTTT. It encodes CASSISGLVMADTQYF. The variable domain in full, completed from reference TRBV19 and TRBJ2-3, reads DGGITQSPKYLFRKEGQNVTLSCEQNLNHDAMYWYRQDPGQGLRLIYYSQIVNDFQKGDIAEGYSVSREKKESFPLTVTSAQKNPTAFYLCASSISGLVMADTQYFGPGTRLTVL.

This clonotype has a handful of counts. The V call is TRBV12-3 or TRBV12-4, the J call TRBJ1-1; D is undetermined. V was pared by 6 bases and J by 0 bases, with 17 bases between. The CDR3 is 16 amino acids. The CDR3 DNA sequence: TGTGCCAGCAGGCCGAGGGCCGGTTCCATGAACACTGAAGCTTTCTTT. It specifies CASRPRAGSMNTEAFF.

This clonotype was seen more than once but under ten times. The V gene is TRBV7-8, the J gene TRBJ2-3; 8 bases are shared with TRBD2. The germline V gene has CDR1 SGHVS and CDR2 FQNEAQ. CDR3 length: 18 amino acids. J gave up 0 bases and V 1 base, and 9 bases lay outside the gene matches. CDR3 in amino acids: CASSLEGWRGESTDTQYF. For the CDR3, the DNA is TGTGCCAGCAGCTTAGAGGGGTGGCGGGGGGAAAGCACAGATACGCAGTATTTT.

Only a few counts were recorded for this clonotype. The rearrangement links TRBV19 to TRBJ1-5; no firm D call. CDR1 is LNHDA and CDR2 is SQIVND in the germline V gene (reference sequence). The CDR3 contains 13 residues. Trimming removed 5 bases from V and 5 bases from J, with 10 bases in between. CDR3 coding DNA: TGTGCCAGTAGTGTGGACCGTGATCAGCCCCAGCATTTT. It is translated as CASSVDRDQPQHF.

Concerning this clonotype itself: At one end the junction does not follow the germline gene, possibly because of a read error. The rearrangement joins TRBV28 to TRBJ1-2; D is uncertain. CDR1 is MDHEN, CDR2 SYDVKM, per germline. There are 10 residues in the CDR3. The CDR3, as DNA: TGTGCCAGCGGTAACTATGGCGACACCTTC. This gives the protein CASGNYGDTF.

This clonotype was detected ten times or more. This chain uses TRBV7-2 with TRBJ1-6; 7 positions match TRBD1. Germline-derived CDR1 and CDR2 are SGHTA and FQGNSA. The V and J ends lost 5 bases and 12 bases, in that order; junction bases with no gene match: 13. This CDR3 has 15 amino acids. CDR3 sequence reads: CASSINRGESLPLHF. In DNA form, the CDR3 reads TGTGCCAGCAGCATTAACAGGGGAGAGAGCCTACCCCTCCACTTT.

The chain has TRBV12-3 or TRBV12-4 and TRBJ1-4; a possible D gene is TRBD1 (5 bases). The CDR3 contains 14 residues. V shed 1 base and J shed 8 bases, with 11 bases lying between them. CDR3 residues: CASSLGRVREKLFF. In nucleotides, the CDR3 is TGTGCCAGCAGTTTAGGCAGGGTTAGGGAAAAACTGTTTTTT.

At least ten counts were recorded for this clonotype. The gene calls are TRBV4-2 and TRBJ1-4; 7 bases agree with TRBD1. V shed 1 base, J shed 7 bases, and the junction held 6 bases outside the gene matches. This CDR3 spans 15 amino acids. Germline V gene lookup returns CDR1 LGHNA and CDR2 YNFKEQ. The CDR3 coding sequence is TGTGCCAGCAGCCAAGGAACTCCAGGGGGTGAAAAACTGTTTTTT. Its translation: CASSQGTPGGEKLFF.

This rearrangement joins TRBV12-5 to TRBJ2-3; D is unclear. V was clipped by 3 bases and J by 5 bases, with 12 bases between them. CDR1 and CDR2 (germline): LGHNT, FRNRAP. This CDR3 spans 14 amino acids. The CDR3 sequence is CASGFGTEGDTQYF. The CDR3 region has the DNA TGTGCTAGTGGTTTTGGTACAGAAGGAGATACGCAGTATTTT. Complete variable domain (other parts from reference TRBV12-5 and TRBJ2-3): DARVTQTPRHKVTEMGQEVTMRCQPILGHNTVFWYRQTMMQGLELLAYFRNRAPLDDSGMPKDRFSAEMPDATLATLKIQPSEPRDSAVYFCASGFGTEGDTQYFGPGTRLTVL.

A few counts support this clonotype. The chain combines TRBV9 with TRBJ1-6; D is unresolved. V was pared by 0 bases and J by 10 bases, with 8 bases between. The CDR3 has 13 amino acids. CDR1 is SGDLS and CDR2 is YYNGEE in the germline V gene. For the CDR3, the DNA is TGTGCCAGCAGCGTAGATAATTGGTCACCCCTCCACTTT. This codes for CASSVDNWSPLHF.

This clonotype showed up many times. CDR3 DNA: TGCAGGGCAGACAGTTACTCTGGAAACACCATATATTTT. Its protein is CRADSYSGNTIYF. The chain recombines TRBV20-1 with TRBJ1-3; D may be TRBD1 (5 bases). CDR3 size: 13 residues. CDR1 and CDR2 (germline): DFQATT, SNEGSKA (reference sequence).

The table lists this clonotype with many counts. This chain uses TRBV29-1 with TRBJ1-1, with D possibly TRBD1 on 5 matching bases. Looked up from germline, CDR1 is SQVTM and CDR2 is ANQGSEA. This CDR3 is 14 amino acids long. V was cut by 4 bases and J by 0 bases, with 12 bases left in between. The CDR3, as DNA: TGCAGCGTTGGGGGGGGGTCGCTGAACACTGAAGCTTTCTTT. This gives the protein CSVGGGSLNTEAFF.

This clonotype occurred many times. This chain connects TRBV4-2 to TRBJ2-1; the match to TRBD2 covers 8 bases. The CDR3 is 12 amino acids. Germline V gene sequence: CDR1 LGHNA, CDR2 YNFKEQ. V was clipped by 5 bases and J by 10 bases; unmatched bases: 4. In nucleotides, the CDR3 is TGTGCCAGCAGCTCATTAGCGGGGGAGCAGTTCTTC. It translates to CASSSLAGEQFF.

This clonotype was seen more than once but under ten times. Germline is not matched at one junction end, which may reflect a read error. The chain joins TRBV7-7 to TRBJ2-5, with 8 bases matching TRBD1. Germline loops: CDR1 SSHAT, CDR2 FNYEAQ (reference sequence). The CDR3 spans 15 residues. The CDR3 reads CASSSTGTGLETQYF. The CDR3 nucleotides read TGTGCTAGCAGTTCCACCGGGACAGGTTTAGAGACCCAGTACTTC.

This clonotype has ten or more counts. The chain couples TRBV7-9 to TRBJ2-5; the D is unclear. V lost 7 bases and J lost 1, with 13 bases in between. CDR1 SEHNR and CDR2 FQNEAQ come from the germline V gene (reference sequence). The CDR3 has 14 residues. The DNA of the CDR3 is TGTGCCAGCAACCCGGTAGAGGTCCAAGAGACCCAGTACTTC. Translation gives CASNPVEVQETQYF.

This clonotype was seen more than once but under ten times. J is TRBJ1-5 and V is TRBV4-2; no reliable D call. Germline-derived CDR1 and CDR2 are LGHNA and YNFKEQ. This CDR3 comprises 13 residues. V was pared by 0 bases and J by 3 bases, with 3 bases between. CDR3 sequence (DNA): TGTGCCAGCAGCCAAGACACCAATCAGCCCCAGCATTTT. This sequence encodes CASSQDTNQPQHF.

The chain is built from TRBV7-2 and TRBJ2-3; D gene uncertain. V shed 1 base and J shed 6 bases, with 5 bases lying between them. CDR3 size: 12 residues. Germline V gene lookup returns CDR1 SGHTA and CDR2 FQGNSA. CDR3 loop: CASSLDGDTQYF. The CDR3 DNA sequence: TGTGCCAGCAGCTTAGATGGGGATACGCAGTATTTT.